This TCR beta chain emerged from a study of blood T cells in healthy people across ages. As for the study in general: Template switching picked up about one barcoded beta molecule for each two T cells.

A second PCR, run for roughly 7 to 12 cycles, used a sample-barcoded 5' primer plus a J-beta primer mix. One entry per CDR3 protein results from TCRdb running MiXCR on the 5' RACE reads. The profile shows about 1,000,000 distinct CDR3 sequences, 45% of them singletons. Donors were healthy Caucasian individuals from Russia aged roughly 6 to 90. Per-sample yields of isolated PBMCs were at least 6.5 million. This clonotype was detected only a few times. Sequencing was done on a sample of blood. The clonotype was recovered from a woman aged 55-69 years in good health.

The CDR3 coding sequence is TGTGCCAGCTCACCACTCGAACAGGGCTACGAGCAGTACTTC. The encoded protein is CASSPLEQGYEQYF. J is TRBJ2-7 and V is TRBV18; perhaps TRBD1 as D (6 bases). The CDR3 runs 14 residues. Germline V gene sequence: CDR1 KGHSH, CDR2 LQKENI. V shed 1 base and J shed 3 bases, with 10 bases lying between them.